The clone carrying this T cell receptor beta chain was found many times. No antigen is known for it. The sample comes from a study of human T cells and chemical hapten exposure. Study-level findings and limits: Once DPC sensitization occurred, TCRs above 1 in 1000 frequency showed no change.

This CDR3 region has 15 residues. Germline CDR1 and CDR2: GTSNPN and SVGIG (reference sequence). Trimming stripped 2 bases from V and 1 base from J, with 14 bases between. Noted time point: pre-sensitization, week 0. This sample's treatment: therapeutic diphenylcyclopropenone sensitization with weekly scalp DPC. Every patch test was put on after a blood sample was taken. Library preparation tagged each individual cDNA molecule with a unique molecular identifier. In the original workflow: Samples ranged from about 20,000 to 750,000 TCRs, with a median of approximately 91,000. In TCRdb, the RACE reads were re-called with MiXCR into one record per CDR3 protein. TCRdb's processing, not the study's, gives the V and J calls here. Among tens of thousands of distinct CDR3 sequences listed, 8% to 10% were seen once.

This receptor was identified in a woman between 40 and 50 years old with alopecia areata. Some clones in this sample may be carry-over from other donors' samples. V gene TRBV30 combines with J gene TRBJ2-5; D is perhaps TRBD2 (6 bases). The sample was whole blood, taken in connection with sensitization to the hapten diphenylcyclopropenone (DPC). CDR3 protein: CAWSSLSGRQETQYF. For the CDR3, the DNA is TGTGCCTGGAGTAGCCTTAGCGGCCGCCAAGAGACCCAGTACTTC.